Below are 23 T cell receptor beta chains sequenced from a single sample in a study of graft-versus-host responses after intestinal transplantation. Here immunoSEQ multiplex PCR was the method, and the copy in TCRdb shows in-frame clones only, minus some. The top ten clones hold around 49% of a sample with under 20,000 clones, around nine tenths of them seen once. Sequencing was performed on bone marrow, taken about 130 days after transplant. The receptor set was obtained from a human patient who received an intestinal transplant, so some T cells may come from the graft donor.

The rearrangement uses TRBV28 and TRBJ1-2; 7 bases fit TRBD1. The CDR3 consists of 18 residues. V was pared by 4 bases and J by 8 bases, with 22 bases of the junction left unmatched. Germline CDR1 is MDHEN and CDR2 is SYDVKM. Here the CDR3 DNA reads TGTGCCAGCAGTTCACTCGTTCGGGACTTCGACAGGGTGTGGGGCTACACCTTC. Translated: CASSSLVRDFDRVWGYTF.

CDR3 coding DNA: TGTGCCAGTTTGGACAGGGACTCCCCCGCGAAAGAGACCCAGTACTTC. It codes for CASLDRDSPAKETQYF. V is TRBV6-6 and J is TRBJ2-5, with 8 bases identical to TRBD1. Germline-derived CDR1 and CDR2 are MNHNY and SVGAGI (reference sequence). The CDR3 extends over 16 amino acids. V dropped 9 bases and J dropped 3; count of bases not matched to a gene: 15.

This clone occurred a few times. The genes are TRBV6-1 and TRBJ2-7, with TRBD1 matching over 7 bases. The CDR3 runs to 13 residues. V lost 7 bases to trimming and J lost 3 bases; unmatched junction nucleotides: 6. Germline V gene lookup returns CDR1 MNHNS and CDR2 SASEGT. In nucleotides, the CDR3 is TGTGCCAGCACTCCGACAGGGAGCTACGAGCAGTACTTC. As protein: CASTPTGSYEQYF.

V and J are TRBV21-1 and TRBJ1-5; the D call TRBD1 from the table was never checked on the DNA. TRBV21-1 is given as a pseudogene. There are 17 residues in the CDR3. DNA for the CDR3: TGTGCCAGCAGCAAGTCAAATCAGGGCCGGAGCTATCAGCCCCAGCATTTT. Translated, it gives CASSKSNQGRSYQPQHF.

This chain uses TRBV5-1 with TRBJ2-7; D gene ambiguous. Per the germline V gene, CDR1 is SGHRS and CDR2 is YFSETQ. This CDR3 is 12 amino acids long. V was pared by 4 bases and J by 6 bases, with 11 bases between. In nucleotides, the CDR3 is TGCGCCAGCAGCCTTGCACGACGCGAGCAGTACTTC. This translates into CASSLARREQYF. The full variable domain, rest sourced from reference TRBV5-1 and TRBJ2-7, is KAGVTQTPRYLIKTRGQQVTLSCSPISGHRSVSWYQQTPGQGLQFLFEYFSETQRNKGNFPGRFSGRQFSNSRSEMNVSTLELGDSALYLCASSLARREQYFGPGTRLTVT.

This CDR3 reads CASTTVGFYNEQFF. DNA for the CDR3: TGTGCCAGTACCACTGTCGGTTTCTACAATGAGCAGTTCTTC. The chain uses TRBV19 and TRBJ2-1, with D hard to call. This CDR3 spans 14 amino acids. The V end lost 7 bases, the J end lost 3 bases, and 13 bases lay between the germline ends. Germline CDR1 and CDR2: LNHDA and SQIVND (reference sequence).

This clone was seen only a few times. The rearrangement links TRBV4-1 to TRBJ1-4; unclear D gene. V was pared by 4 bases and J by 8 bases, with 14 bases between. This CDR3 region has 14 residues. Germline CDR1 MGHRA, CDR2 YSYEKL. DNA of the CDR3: TGCGCCAGCAGCCGGACGAACGAGGAGGAAAAACTGTTTTTT. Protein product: CASSRTNEEEKLFF.

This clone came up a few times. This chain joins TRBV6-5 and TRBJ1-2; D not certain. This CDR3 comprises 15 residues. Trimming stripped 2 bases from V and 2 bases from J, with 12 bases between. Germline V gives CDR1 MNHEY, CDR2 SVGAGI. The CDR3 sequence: CASSYRQTLNYGYTF. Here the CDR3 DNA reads TGTGCCAGCAGTTACCGGCAGACTCTCAACTATGGCTACACCTTC.

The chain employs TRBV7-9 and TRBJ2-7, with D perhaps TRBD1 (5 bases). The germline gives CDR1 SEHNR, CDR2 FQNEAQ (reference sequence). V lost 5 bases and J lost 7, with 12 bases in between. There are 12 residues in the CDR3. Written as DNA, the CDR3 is TGTGCCAGCAGCAATCAGGGTTGGGAGCAGTACTTC. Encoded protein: CASSNQGWEQYF.

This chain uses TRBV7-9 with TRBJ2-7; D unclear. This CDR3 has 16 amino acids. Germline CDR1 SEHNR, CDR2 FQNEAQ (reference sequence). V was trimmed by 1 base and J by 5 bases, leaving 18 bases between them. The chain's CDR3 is CASSLDKLGLAHEQYF. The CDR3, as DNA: TGTGCCAGCAGCTTAGACAAGTTGGGCCTGGCCCACGAGCAGTACTTC.

As DNA, the CDR3 is TGTGCCAGCAGCTTGGGGGTTCCAAATGAGCAGTTCTTC. This codes for CASSLGVPNEQFF. The chain joins TRBV5-6 to TRBJ2-1; D gene uncertain. The CDR3 is 13 residues long. The V and J ends lost 0 bases and 7 bases respectively, with 8 bases between them. CDR1 is SGHDT, CDR2 YYEEEE, per germline.

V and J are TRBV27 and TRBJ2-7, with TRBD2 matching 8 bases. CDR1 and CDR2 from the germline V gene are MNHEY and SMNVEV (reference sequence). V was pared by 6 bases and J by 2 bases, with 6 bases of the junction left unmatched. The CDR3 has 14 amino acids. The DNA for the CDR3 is TGTGCCAGCAGAGGACTAGCTGCTACCTACGAGCAGTACTTC. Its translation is CASRGLAATYEQYF.

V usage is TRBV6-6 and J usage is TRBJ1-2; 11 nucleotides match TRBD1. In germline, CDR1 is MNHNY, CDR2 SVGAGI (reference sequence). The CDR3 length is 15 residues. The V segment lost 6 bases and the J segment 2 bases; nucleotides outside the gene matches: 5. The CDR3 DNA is TGTGCCAGCAGCTCCGGGACAGGGGGAAACTATGGCTACACCTTC. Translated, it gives CASSSGTGGNYGYTF.

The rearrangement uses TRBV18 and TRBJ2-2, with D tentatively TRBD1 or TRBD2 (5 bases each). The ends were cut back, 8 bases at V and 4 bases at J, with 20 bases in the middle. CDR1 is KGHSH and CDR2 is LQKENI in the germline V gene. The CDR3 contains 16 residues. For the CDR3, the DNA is TGTGCCAGCGACCCTTTTGGGACCCTTTCCACCGGGGAGCTGTTTTTT. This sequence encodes CASDPFGTLSTGELFF.

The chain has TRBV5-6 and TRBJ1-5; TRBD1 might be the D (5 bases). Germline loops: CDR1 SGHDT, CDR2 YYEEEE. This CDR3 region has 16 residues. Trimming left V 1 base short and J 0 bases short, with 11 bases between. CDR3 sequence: CASSLSGGISNQPQHF. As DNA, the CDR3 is TGTGCCAGCAGCTTGTCCGGGGGGATTAGCAATCAGCCCCAGCATTTT.

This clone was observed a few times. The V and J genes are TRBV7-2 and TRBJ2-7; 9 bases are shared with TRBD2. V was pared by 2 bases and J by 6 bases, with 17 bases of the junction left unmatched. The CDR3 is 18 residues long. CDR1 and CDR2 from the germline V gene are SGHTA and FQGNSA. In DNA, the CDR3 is TGTGCCAGCAGCTTAATCTCCCATTGGGGACTAGCAAGGGTCGAGCAGTACTTC. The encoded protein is CASSLISHWGLARVEQYF.

This chain's CDR3 is CASSFRSSSTDTQYF. The CDR3 coding sequence is TGTGCCAGCAGCTTTCGTTCCTCTAGCACAGATACGCAGTATTTT. This chain links TRBV5-6 with TRBJ2-3; unclear D gene. V was clipped by 2 bases and J by 0 bases, with 10 bases between them. The germline V gene has CDR1 SGHDT and CDR2 YYEEEE. The CDR3 is made up of 15 amino acids. The full variable domain, its missing parts supplied by reference TRBV5-6 and TRBJ2-3, is DAGVTQSPTHLIKTRGQQVTLRCSPKSGHDTVSWYQQALGQGPQFIFQYYEEEERQRGNFPDRFSGHQFPNYSSELNVNALLLGDSALYLCASSFRSSSTDTQYFGPGTRLTVL.

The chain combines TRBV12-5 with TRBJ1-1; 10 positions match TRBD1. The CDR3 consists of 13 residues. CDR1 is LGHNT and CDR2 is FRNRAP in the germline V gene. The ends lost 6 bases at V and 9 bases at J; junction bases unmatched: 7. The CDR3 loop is CASGNRDRGQAFF. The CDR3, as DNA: TGTGCTAGTGGAAACCGGGACAGGGGCCAAGCTTTCTTT.

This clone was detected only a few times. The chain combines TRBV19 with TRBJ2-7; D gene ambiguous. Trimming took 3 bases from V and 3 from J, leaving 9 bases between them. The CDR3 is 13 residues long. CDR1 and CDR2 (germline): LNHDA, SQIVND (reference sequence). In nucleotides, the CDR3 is TGTGCCAGTAGTATCGCCACCCGCTACGAGCAGTACTTC. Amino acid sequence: CASSIATRYEQYF.

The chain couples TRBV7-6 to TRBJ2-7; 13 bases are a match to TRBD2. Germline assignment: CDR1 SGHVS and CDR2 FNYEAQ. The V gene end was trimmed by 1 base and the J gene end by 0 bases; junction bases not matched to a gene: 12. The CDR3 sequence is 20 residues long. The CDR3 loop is CASSLELRLAGGRSSYEQYF. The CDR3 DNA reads TGTGCCAGCAGCTTAGAACTCCGACTAGCGGGAGGAAGGAGCTCCTACGAGCAGTACTTC.

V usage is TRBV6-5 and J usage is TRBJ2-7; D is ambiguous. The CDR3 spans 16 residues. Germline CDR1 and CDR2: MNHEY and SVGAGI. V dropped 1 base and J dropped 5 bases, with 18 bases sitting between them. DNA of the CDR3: TGTGCCAGCAGTTACTTCAAGGGATGGGCCCGCGACGAGCAGTACTTC. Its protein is CASSYFKGWARDEQYF.

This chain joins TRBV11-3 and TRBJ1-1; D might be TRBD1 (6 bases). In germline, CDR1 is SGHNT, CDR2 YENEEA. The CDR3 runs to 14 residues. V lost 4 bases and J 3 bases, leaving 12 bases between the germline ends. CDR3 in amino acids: CASSYRVVDTEAFF. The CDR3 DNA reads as TGTGCCAGCAGCTACAGGGTTGTCGACACTGAAGCTTTCTTT. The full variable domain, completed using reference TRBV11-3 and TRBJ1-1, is EAGVVQSPRYKIIEKKQPVAFWCNPISGHNTLYWYLQNLGQGPELLIRYENEEAVDDSQLPKDRFSAERLKGVDSTLKIQPAELGDSAVYLCASSYRVVDTEAFFGQGTRLTVV.

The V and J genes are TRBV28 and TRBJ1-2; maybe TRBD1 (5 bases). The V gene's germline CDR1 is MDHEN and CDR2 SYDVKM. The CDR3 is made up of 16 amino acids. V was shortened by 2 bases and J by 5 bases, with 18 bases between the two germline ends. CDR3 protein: CASSLPNKGVRYGYTF. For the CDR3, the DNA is TGTGCCAGCAGTTTACCTAATAAAGGGGTTAGATATGGCTACACCTTC.